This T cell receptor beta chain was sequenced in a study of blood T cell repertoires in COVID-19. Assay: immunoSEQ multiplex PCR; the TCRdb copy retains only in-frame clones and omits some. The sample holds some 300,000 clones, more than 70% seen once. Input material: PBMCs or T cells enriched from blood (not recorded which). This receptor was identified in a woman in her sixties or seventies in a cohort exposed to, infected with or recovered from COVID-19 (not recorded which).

CDR3 nucleotides: TGTGCCAGCAGCTTGGGTCGGGTCTCGGATAATTCACCCCTCCACTTT. This translates into CASSLGRVSDNSPLHF. The chain links TRBV3-1 (or the pseudogene TRBV3-2) to TRBJ1-6; unclear D gene. Germline V gene data show CDR1 as LGHDT and CDR2 as YNNKEL (reference sequence). The length of the CDR3 is 16 residues. With 5 bases removed from V and 5 bases from J, the gap between germline ends came to 16 bases.